Sequencing of this TCR beta chain was carried out in a study of T cells expressing NK-cell markers. The CDR3 has 12 amino acids. TCRdb reanalyzed the 5' RACE reads and collapses them to one entry per CDR3 protein, without DNA. There are more than 250,000 distinct CDR3 sequences in the sample, with about 0.4% held by the top ten. The sequence was obtained from a young man in good health. V and J are TRBV12-3 or TRBV12-4 and TRBJ1-1; TCRdb returns TRBD1, unconfirmable since there is no DNA. The sequencing sample was made of blood T cells: a sorted CD56 or NKG2C T cell subset, CD4+ or CD8+ T cells, or bulk PBMC T cells (not recorded which). CDR3 residues: CASCLGGTEAFF.